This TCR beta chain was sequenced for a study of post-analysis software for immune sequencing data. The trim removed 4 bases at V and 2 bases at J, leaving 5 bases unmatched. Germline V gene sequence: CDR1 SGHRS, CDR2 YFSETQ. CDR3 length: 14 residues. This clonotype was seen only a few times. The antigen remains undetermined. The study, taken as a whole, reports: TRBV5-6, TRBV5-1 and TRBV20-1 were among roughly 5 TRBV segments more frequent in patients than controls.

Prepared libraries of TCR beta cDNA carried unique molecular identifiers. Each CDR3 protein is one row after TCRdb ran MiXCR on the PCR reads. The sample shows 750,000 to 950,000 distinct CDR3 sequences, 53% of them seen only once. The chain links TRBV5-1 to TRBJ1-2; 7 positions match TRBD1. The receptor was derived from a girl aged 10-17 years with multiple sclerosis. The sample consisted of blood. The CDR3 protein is CASSTLQGNYGYTF. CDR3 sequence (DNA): TGCGCCAGCAGCACCTTACAGGGGAACTATGGCTACACCTTC.